One TCR beta chain is described in this entry. Germline V gene lookup returns CDR1 MNHEY and CDR2 SVGEGT. The ends were cut back, 2 bases at V and 4 bases at J, with 12 bases in the middle. The CDR3 loop spans 14 amino acids. The sample comes from a study of blood T cell repertoires in COVID-19. Turning to the study itself: The United States, Italy and Spain were the sources of the acute and convalescent COVID-19 samples. T cells, B-cell-depleted T cells, or PBMCs supplied cDNA or gDNA.

Per the original data handling: Nucleated cell number was recorded as an estimate derived from reference gene primer amplification. The data were produced by immunoSEQ multiplex PCR, yet TCRdb's version contains in-frame clones alone and is incomplete. D and trimming were read from the DNA, whereas the V and J calls and clone size are those reported in that table. The sample lists 200,000 to 250,000 clones; roughly four fifths were seen once. The chain joins TRBV6-2 or TRBV6-3 to TRBJ2-7, with TRBD2 as a possible D gene (6 bases). The sample taken for sequencing was peripheral blood. The source is a woman of 80 years or more with acute or convalescent COVID-19. The CDR3: CASSYPSLAYEQYF. In nucleotides, the CDR3 is TGTGCCAGCAGTTACCCCTCTCTAGCGTACGAGCAGTACTTC.